This T cell receptor beta chain stems from a study of cytomegalovirus exposure and HLA in healthy donors. Whole-study findings and limits: Accurate prediction of most subjects' HLA-A and HLA-B alleles from TCR beta sequences was reported. In a later analysis, at a false discovery rate of 0.05, under 20,000 TCR beta sequences were associated with HLA alleles.

The CDR3 has 16 amino acids. Germline trimming cut 5 bases from V and 5 bases from J; bases unmatched to any gene: 14. Per germline, CDR1 SGHAT and CDR2 FQNNGV. About this clone itself: Its antigen is undetermined.

Vbeta (60) and Jbeta (13) primers were used in the PCR. TCRdb keeps only in-frame clones here, not all; method: immunoSEQ multiplex PCR. The sample consists of roughly 150,000 clones, 81% of them appearing once. This chain links TRBV11-2 with TRBJ2-5, with 7 bases matching TRBD2. Input material: PBMCs. The sequence came from a man aged 45-60 years in good health and CMV-seropositive. The DNA for the CDR3 is TGTGCCAGCAGCGCGGGGAGCGGGGTAGAGGAGGAGACCCAGTACTTC. It specifies CASSAGSGVEEETQYF.